This TCR beta chain was retrieved from a study of blood T cells in healthy people across ages. CDR1 is KGHSH and CDR2 is LQKENI in the germline V gene. V was pared by 4 bases and J by 6 bases, with 3 bases of the junction left unmatched. The CDR3 is made up of 15 amino acids. In its sample, this clonotype was seen a few times. Antigen specificity is unknown. Study-wide results and limits: Observed TCR beta diversity per million T cells went down as age went up. This fall followed a roughly linear course with age.

Next came a second PCR, run for about 6 to 11 cycles, which used a sample-barcoded 5' primer along with a J-beta primer mix. MiXCR, run by TCRdb on the 5' RACE reads, gives a single entry per CDR3 protein. The sample consists of over 1,200,000 distinct CDR3 sequences, almost 60% of them appearing once. This sequence originates from a man aged 18 to 30 in good health. V and J are TRBV18 and TRBJ2-2, with 12 bases aligning to TRBD2. Sequences were obtained from blood. This chain's CDR3 is CASSHRLAGAGELFF. The CDR3 region has the DNA TGTGCCAGCTCACATAGACTAGCGGGAGCCGGGGAGCTGTTTTTT.